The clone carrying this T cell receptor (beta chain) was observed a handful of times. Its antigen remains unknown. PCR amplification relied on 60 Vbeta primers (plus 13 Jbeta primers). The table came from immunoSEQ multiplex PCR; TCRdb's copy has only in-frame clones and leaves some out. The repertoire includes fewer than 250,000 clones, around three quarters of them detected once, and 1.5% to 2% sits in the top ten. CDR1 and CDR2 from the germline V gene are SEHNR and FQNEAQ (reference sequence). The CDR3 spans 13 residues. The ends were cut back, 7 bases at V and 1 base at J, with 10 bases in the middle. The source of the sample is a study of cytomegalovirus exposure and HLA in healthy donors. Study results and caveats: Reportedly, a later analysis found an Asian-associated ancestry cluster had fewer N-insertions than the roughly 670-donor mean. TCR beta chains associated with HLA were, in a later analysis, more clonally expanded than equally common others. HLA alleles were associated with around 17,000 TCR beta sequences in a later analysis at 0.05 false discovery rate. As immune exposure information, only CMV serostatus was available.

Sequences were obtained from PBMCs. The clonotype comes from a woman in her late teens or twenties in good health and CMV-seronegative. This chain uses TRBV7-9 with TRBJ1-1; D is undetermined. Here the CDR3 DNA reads TGTGCCAGCACAAATAGGAGGAACACTGAAGCTTTCTTT. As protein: CASTNRRNTEAFF.